The 3 T cell receptor beta chains in this list originate from one sample, sequenced in a study of T cell responses to AZD1222 COVID-19 vaccine. Generated by immunoSEQ multiplex PCR, the TCRdb table keeps only in-frame clones and is missing some. The sample has under 150,000 clones, more than 85% seen once. The input for sequencing was peripheral blood, taken on day 0 of AZD1222 vaccination. Source of these receptors: an adult in good health.

CDR3 loop: CASSPPRSVGTQYF. The DNA of the CDR3 is TGTGCCAGCAGCCCCCCTCGGAGTGTGGGGACCCAGTACTTC. The J gene is TRBJ2-5, the V gene TRBV11-3; D remains ambiguous. CDR3 size: 14 residues. Germline CDR1 reads SGHNT; CDR2 reads YENEEA. The ends were cut back, 5 bases at V and 7 bases at J, with 17 bases in the middle.

The chain has TRBV9 and TRBJ2-1; D gene ambiguous. Germline CDR1 is SGDLS and CDR2 is YYNGEE. V lost 4 bases to trimming and J lost 8 bases, with 7 bases between them. The CDR3 runs to 11 residues. CDR3 nucleotide sequence: TGTGCCAGCAGCTCTAAGCATGAGCAGTTCTTC. Its translation: CASSSKHEQFF.

Of note for this clone: At one of its ends the junction is not consistent with the germline gene, which may arise from a read error. The chain is built from TRBV19 and TRBJ1-1, with D maybe TRBD1 (5 bases). Germline V gives CDR1 LNHDA, CDR2 SQIVND (reference sequence). CDR3 length equals 13 residues. In DNA form, the CDR3 reads TGTGCCAGTACTTGGGGCCTGAACACTGCAGCTTTCTTT. Translation: CASTWGLNTAAFF.